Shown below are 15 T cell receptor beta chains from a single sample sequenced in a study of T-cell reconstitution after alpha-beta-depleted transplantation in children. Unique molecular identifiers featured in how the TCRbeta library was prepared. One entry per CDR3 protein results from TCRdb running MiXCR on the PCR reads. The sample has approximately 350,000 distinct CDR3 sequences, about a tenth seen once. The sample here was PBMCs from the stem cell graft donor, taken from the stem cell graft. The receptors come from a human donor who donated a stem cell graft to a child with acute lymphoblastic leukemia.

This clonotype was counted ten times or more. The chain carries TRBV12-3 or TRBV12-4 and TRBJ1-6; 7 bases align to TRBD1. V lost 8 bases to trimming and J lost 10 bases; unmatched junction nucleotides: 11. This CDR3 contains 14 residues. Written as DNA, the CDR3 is TGTGCCAGCCTGGCCCGACAGGGAGGGTCACCCCTCCACTTT. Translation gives CASLARQGGSPLHF.

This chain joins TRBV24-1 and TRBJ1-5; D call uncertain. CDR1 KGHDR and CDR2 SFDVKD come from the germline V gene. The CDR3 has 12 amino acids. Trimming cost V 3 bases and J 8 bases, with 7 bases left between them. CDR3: CATSDGKEPQHF. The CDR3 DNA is TGTGCCACCAGTGATGGCAAGGAGCCCCAGCATTTT.

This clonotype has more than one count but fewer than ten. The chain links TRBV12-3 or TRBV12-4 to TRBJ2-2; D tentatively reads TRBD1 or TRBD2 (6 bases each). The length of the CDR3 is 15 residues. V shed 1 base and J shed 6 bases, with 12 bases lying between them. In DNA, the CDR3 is TGTGCCAGCAGTTTAGGGGGGGCCGATTCCGGGGAGCTGTTTTTT. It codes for CASSLGGADSGELFF.

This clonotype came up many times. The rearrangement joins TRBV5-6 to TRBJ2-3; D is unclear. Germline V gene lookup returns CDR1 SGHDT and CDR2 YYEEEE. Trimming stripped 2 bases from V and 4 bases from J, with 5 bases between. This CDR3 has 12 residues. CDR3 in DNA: TGTGCCAGCAGCTTATCTTCAGATACGCAGTATTTT. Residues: CASSLSSDTQYF.

The DNA of the CDR3 is TGTGCCAGCAGCTTACTAGCGGGAGGGCCTGCACCCAATGAGCAGTTCTTC. It codes for CASSLLAGGPAPNEQFF. The chain links TRBV7-9 to TRBJ2-1; 12 bases are shared with TRBD2. Trimming removed 2 bases from V and 6 bases from J; junction bases left unmatched: 8. The germline V gene encodes CDR1 SEHNR and CDR2 FQNEAQ (reference sequence). The CDR3 contains 17 residues.

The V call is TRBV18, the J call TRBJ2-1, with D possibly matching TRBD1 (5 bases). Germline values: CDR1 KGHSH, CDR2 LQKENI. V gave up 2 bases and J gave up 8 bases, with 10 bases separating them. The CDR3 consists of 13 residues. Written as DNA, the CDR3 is TGTGCCAGCTCACCAAGGATAGGGGATGAGCAGTTCTTC. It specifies CASSPRIGDEQFF. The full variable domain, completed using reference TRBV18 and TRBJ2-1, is NAGVMQNPRHLVRRRGQEARLRCSPMKGHSHVYWYRQLPEEGLKFMVYLQKENIIDESGMPKERFSAEFPKEGPSILRIQQVVRGDSAAYFCASSPRIGDEQFFGPGTRLTVL.

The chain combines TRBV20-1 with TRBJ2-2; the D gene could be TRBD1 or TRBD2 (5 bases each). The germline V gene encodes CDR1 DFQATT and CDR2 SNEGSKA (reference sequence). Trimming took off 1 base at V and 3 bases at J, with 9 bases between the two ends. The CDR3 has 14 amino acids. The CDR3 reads CSARGGTYTGELFF. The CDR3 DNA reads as TGCAGTGCTAGAGGGGGGACCTACACCGGGGAGCTGTTTTTT.

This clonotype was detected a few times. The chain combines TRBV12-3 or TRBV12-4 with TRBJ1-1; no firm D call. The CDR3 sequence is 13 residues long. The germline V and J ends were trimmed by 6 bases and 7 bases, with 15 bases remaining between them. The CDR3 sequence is CASSSEAWGEAFF. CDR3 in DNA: TGTGCCAGCAGCTCTGAGGCCTGGGGTGAAGCTTTCTTT.

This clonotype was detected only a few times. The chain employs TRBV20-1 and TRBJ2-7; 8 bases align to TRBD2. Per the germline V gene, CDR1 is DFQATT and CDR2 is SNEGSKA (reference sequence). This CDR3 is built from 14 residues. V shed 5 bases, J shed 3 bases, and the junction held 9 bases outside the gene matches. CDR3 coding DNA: TGCAGTGCTGGCTTGGGAGCGGGAGTCTACGAGCAGTACTTC. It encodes CSAGLGAGVYEQYF.

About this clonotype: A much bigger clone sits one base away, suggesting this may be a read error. Here the CDR3 DNA reads TGTGCCAGCACTACGAGTGGGGTAAGCGCTGAAGCTTTCTTT. Encoded protein: CASTTSGVSAEAFF. The genes are TRBV6-1 and TRBJ1-1; D unresolved. From germline, CDR1 is MNHNS and CDR2 SASEGT. The V end lost 7 bases, the J end lost 6 bases, and 18 bases lay between the germline ends. The CDR3 spans 14 residues.

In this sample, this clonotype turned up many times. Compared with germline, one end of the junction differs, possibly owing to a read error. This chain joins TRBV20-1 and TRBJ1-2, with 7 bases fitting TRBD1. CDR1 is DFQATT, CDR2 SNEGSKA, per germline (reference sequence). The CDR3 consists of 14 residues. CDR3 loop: CSARGQGESYSYTF. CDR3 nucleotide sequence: TGCAGTGCTAGAGGACAGGGTGAATCCTATAGCTACACCTTC.

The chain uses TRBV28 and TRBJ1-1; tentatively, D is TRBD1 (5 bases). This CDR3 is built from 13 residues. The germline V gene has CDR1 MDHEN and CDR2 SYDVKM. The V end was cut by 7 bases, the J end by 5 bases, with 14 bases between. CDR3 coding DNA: TGTGCCAGCACCCCGCTGGGGCGAACTGAAGCTTTCTTT. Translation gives CASTPLGRTEAFF.

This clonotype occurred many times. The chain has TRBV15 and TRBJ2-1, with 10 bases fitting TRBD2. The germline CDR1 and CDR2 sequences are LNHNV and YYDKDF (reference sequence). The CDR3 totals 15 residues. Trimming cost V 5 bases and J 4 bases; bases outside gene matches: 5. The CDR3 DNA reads TGTGCCACCAGCCGGAGGACTAGCGGATACAATGAGCAGTTCTTC. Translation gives CATSRRTSGYNEQFF. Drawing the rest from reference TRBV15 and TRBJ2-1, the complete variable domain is DAMVIQNPRYQVTQFGKPVTLSCSQTLNHNVMYWYQQKSSQAPKLLFHYYDKDFNNEADTPDNFQSRRPNTSFCFLDIRSPGLGDTAMYLCATSRRTSGYNEQFFGPGTRLTVL.

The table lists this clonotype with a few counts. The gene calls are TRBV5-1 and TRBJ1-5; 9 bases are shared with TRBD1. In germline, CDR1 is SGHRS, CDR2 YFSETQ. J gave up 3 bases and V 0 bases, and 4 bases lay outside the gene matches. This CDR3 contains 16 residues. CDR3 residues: CASSLGGTGFNQPQHF. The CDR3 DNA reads TGCGCCAGCAGCTTGGGGGGGACAGGGTTCAATCAGCCCCAGCATTTT.

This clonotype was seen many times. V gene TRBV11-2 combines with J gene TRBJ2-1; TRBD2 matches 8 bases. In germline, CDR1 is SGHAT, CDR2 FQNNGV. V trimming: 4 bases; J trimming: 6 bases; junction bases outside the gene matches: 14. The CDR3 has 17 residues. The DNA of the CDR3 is TGTGCCAGCAGCTGGCCATCCGCGGGAGGTATGGGCAATGAGCAGTTCTTC. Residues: CASSWPSAGGMGNEQFF.